The 32 T cell receptor delta chains below were found in one sample sequenced in a study of Vδ1+ human thymocytes. Study conclusions and caveats: Thymic TRG and TRD repertoires appeared highly polyclonal.

Their specific antigens are unknown. The template was reverse-transcribed extracted RNA. The CDR3 regions were amplified by multiplex PCR from V-gene primers to a constant-region primer. TCRdb reran clone calling via CATT on the multiplex PCR reads. This sample has over 45,000 delta-chain clones; around 16% occur once, and the top ten carry about 0.4%. Sequencing used Vdelta1+ gamma-delta thymocytes from the thymus. Indicated subset: FACS-sorted CD3+ TCRalphabeta- TCRVdelta1+ TCRVdelta2- thymocytes. These receptors came from a girl in the first two years of life who had congenital heart surgery.

The rearrangement joins TRDV1 to TRDJ1; D gene ambiguous. CDR1 is TSWWSYY and CDR2 is QGS in the germline V gene. V lost 1 base, J lost 0 bases, and 27 bases lay in between. This CDR3 is 21 amino acids long. The CDR3, as DNA: TGTGCTCTTGGGGAACCGTTGGTGCCCCCGCAAAAGGGGCCGTACACCGATAAACTCATCTTT. Its protein is CALGEPLVPPQKGPYTDKLIF.

The chain links TRDV1 to TRDJ1; 13 nucleotides line up with TRDD3. Trimming removed 0 bases from V and 0 bases from J; junction bases left unmatched: 19. Looked up from germline, CDR1 is TSWWSYY and CDR2 is QGS. This CDR3 contains 23 residues. CDR3 DNA: TGTGCTCTTGGGGAACTGAAAGGCCTACTACTGGGGGATACGGCCCCGTACACCGATAAACTCATCTTT. It translates to CALGELKGLLLGDTAPYTDKLIF.

V and J are TRDV2 and TRDJ3, with 9 bases matching TRDD3. The CDR3 contains 19 residues. The trim removed 1 base at V and 0 bases at J, leaving 6 bases unmatched. Germline V gives CDR1 GEAIGNYY, CDR2 EKD. The CDR3 spells CACDTVGDKSSWDTRQMFF. CDR3 nucleotide sequence: TGTGCCTGTGACACAGTGGGGGATAAGAGCTCCTGGGACACCCGACAGATGTTTTTC.

The rearrangement uses TRDV1 and TRDJ1, with TRDD3 matching over 13 bases. Trimming at V came to 2 bases and at J to 2 bases, leaving 20 bases not matched to a gene. The CDR3 has 22 residues. Germline V gene sequence: CDR1 TSWWSYY, CDR2 QGS. DNA for the CDR3: TGTGCTCTTGGGGAAACTCCCCACCGCCGTACTGGGGGATACGCTGGGACCGATAAACTCATCTTT. Translation: CALGETPHRRTGGYAGTDKLIF.

This clone came up a few times. The chain uses TRDV1 and TRDJ1, with TRDD3 identical over 7 bases. The germline CDR1 and CDR2 sequences are TSWWSYY and QGS. V shed 4 bases, J shed 0 bases, and the junction held 17 bases outside the gene matches. The CDR3 has 19 amino acids. The CDR3 reads CALGVRGSRGIMYTDKLIF. In DNA form, the CDR3 reads TGTGCTCTTGGGGTTAGGGGGAGCCGGGGGATTATGTACACCGATAAACTCATCTTT.

V gene TRDV1 combines with J gene TRDJ1, with D possibly TRDD3 on 5 matching bases. CDR1 TSWWSYY and CDR2 QGS come from the germline V gene. Trimming removed 0 bases at V and 10 bases at J, with 24 bases between. The CDR3 is 17 amino acids. The chain's CDR3 is CALGELPRGEPRPGLIF. The DNA for the CDR3 is TGTGCTCTTGGGGAACTACCTCGTGGGGAACCCCGGCCGGGACTCATCTTT.

There are a few counts of this clone. The chain is built from TRDV1 and TRDJ1; 11 nucleotides line up with TRDD3. CDR3 length: 17 residues. Germline V gives CDR1 TSWWSYY, CDR2 QGS. V lost 3 bases to trimming and J lost 7 bases; unmatched junction nucleotides: 13. CDR3 in amino acids: CALGDALAWGIQGKLIF. The CDR3 nucleotides read TGTGCTCTTGGGGACGCACTCGCCTGGGGGATACAGGGTAAACTCATCTTT.

A few counts support this clone. The chain recombines TRDV1 with TRDJ1, with 9 nucleotides matching TRDD3. Germline values: CDR1 TSWWSYY, CDR2 QGS. The ends lost 3 bases at V and 3 bases at J; junction bases unmatched: 14. The CDR3 is made up of 18 amino acids. CDR3 nucleotides: TGTGCTCTTGGGGACTCAATCGGGGGATACATGATCCCCGATAAACTCATCTTT. This translates into CALGDSIGGYMIPDKLIF.

The rearrangement joins TRDV2 to TRDJ1; 12 bases map to TRDD3. Trimming took 0 bases from V and 0 from J; bases not matched to a gene: 22. CDR3 size: 23 residues. Germline lookup yields CDR1 GEAIGNYY and CDR2 EKD. For the CDR3, the DNA is TGTGCCTGTGACACCGATCAAGACCAACGAGACTGGGGGATACCCGAATACACCGATAAACTCATCTTT. It codes for CACDTDQDQRDWGIPEYTDKLIF.

The chain links TRDV1 to TRDJ1, with 12 bases lining up with TRDD3. CDR3 length equals 22 residues. V lost 0 bases to trimming and J lost 2 bases; unmatched junction nucleotides: 19. Germline CDR1 TSWWSYY, CDR2 QGS. The CDR3 DNA reads as TGTGCTCTTGGGGAACTAGTCTATGCCGGGGACTGGGGGATACCTAGGACCGATAAACTCATCTTT. It encodes CALGELVYAGDWGIPRTDKLIF.

The rearrangement uses TRDV2 and TRDJ1; 13 bases match TRDD3. The CDR3 sequence is 21 residues long. V lost 2 bases and J lost 3; bases outside the gene matches: 20. Germline values: CDR1 GEAIGNYY, CDR2 EKD. The CDR3 sequence: CACDNGESLLGDTEGADKLIF. CDR3 nucleotides: TGTGCCTGTGACAATGGAGAGTCTTTACTGGGGGATACGGAGGGGGCCGATAAACTCATCTTT.

This sequence joins TRDV1 and TRDJ1; 11 bases line up with TRDD3. This CDR3 is built from 22 residues. Per the germline V gene, CDR1 is TSWWSYY and CDR2 is QGS. V was pared by 0 bases and J by 4 bases, with 22 bases of the junction left unmatched. The CDR3 region has the DNA TGTGCTCTTGGGGAACTATTCCTAACTGGGGGATATGGATACTTTCGGGGCGATAAACTCATCTTT. Translation: CALGELFLTGGYGYFRGDKLIF.

This clone was counted a few times. The chain joins TRDV1 to TRDJ1; 9 bases agree with TRDD3. The junction had 16 bases not matched to a gene; V was cut back by 3 bases and J by 2 bases. The CDR3 sequence is 19 residues long. CDR1 and CDR2 from the germline V gene are TSWWSYY and QGS. In nucleotides, the CDR3 is TGTGCTCTTGGGGACCACGGGACTGGGGGACAAACGTGGACCGATAAACTCATCTTT. Residues: CALGDHGTGGQTWTDKLIF.

Of note for this clone: At one of its ends the junction is not consistent with the germline gene, which may arise from a read error. Within the sample, other DNA sequences also encode this same CDR3. This chain uses TRDV1 with TRDJ1; TRDD3 matches 7 bases. CDR1 TSWWSYY and CDR2 QGS come from the germline V gene. The CDR3 spans 17 residues. CDR3 sequence (DNA): TGTGCCCTTGGGGAACCCCCTACTGGGGAGTACACCGATAAACTCATCTTT. Translated: CALGEPPTGEYTDKLIF.

The chain recombines TRDV1 with TRDJ1; D is unresolved. CDR1 and CDR2 (germline): TSWWSYY, QGS. This CDR3 has 15 amino acids. The V and J ends lost 4 bases and 0 bases respectively, with 12 bases between them. CDR3: CALGARRSYTDKLIF. The DNA for the CDR3 is TGTGCTCTTGGGGCTCGGCGGTCGTACACCGATAAACTCATCTTT.

V and J are TRDV1 and TRDJ1, with 11 bases lining up with TRDD3. CDR1 and CDR2 (germline): TSWWSYY, QGS. The CDR3 consists of 21 residues. The ends lost 3 bases at V and 0 bases at J; junction bases unmatched: 18. The CDR3 protein is CALGDLLFRAGGYPDTDKLIF. The CDR3, as DNA: TGTGCTCTTGGGGACCTACTCTTCCGGGCTGGGGGATACCCCGACACCGATAAACTCATCTTT.

The rearrangement joins TRDV1 to TRDJ1, with a tentative D call TRDD2 (7 bases). The CDR3 totals 22 residues. Germline CDR1 is TSWWSYY and CDR2 is QGS. The V end lost 4 bases, the J end lost 0 bases, and 33 bases lay between the germline ends. DNA for the CDR3: TGTGCTCTTGGGGCGAACAACTACCATTCCTACCTCCCTACTGGGTACACCGATAAACTCATCTTT. The encoded protein is CALGANNYHSYLPTGYTDKLIF.

This clone was counted a few times. This chain uses TRDV2 with TRDJ1, with D possibly TRDD3 on 6 matching bases. V was shortened by 3 bases and J by 2 bases, with 18 bases between the two germline ends. CDR3 length: 16 amino acids. The germline gives CDR1 GEAIGNYY, CDR2 EKD. This CDR3 is CACDPHWVQETDKLIF. The CDR3 DNA follows: TGTGCCTGTGACCCCCACTGGGTGCAGGAGACCGATAAACTCATCTTT.

J is TRDJ1 and V is TRDV1; 10 bases fit TRDD3. Looked up from germline, CDR1 is TSWWSYY and CDR2 is QGS. The CDR3 extends over 22 amino acids. The V and J ends lost 3 bases and 0 bases, in that order; junction bases with no gene match: 22. The DNA for the CDR3 is TGTGCTCTTGGGGAGCCGGGCGGCCTTCCTAACGTACTGGGGGATTACACCGATAAACTCATCTTT. Amino acid sequence: CALGEPGGLPNVLGDYTDKLIF.

This clone has a count of ten or more. V gene TRDV2 combines with J gene TRDJ3, with 9 bases that match TRDD3. The V gene's germline CDR1 is GEAIGNYY and CDR2 EKD. The CDR3 has 18 residues. With V trimmed by 5 bases and J by 0 bases, 7 bases remained unmatched. The CDR3 DNA is TGTGCCTGTGGCCGGGGGATACTAAGCTCCTGGGACACCCGACAGATGTTTTTC. Translating gives CACGRGILSSWDTRQMFF.

This clone was recorded a few times. V gene TRDV1 combines with J gene TRDJ1; no clear D. V dropped 2 bases and J dropped 5 bases, with 33 bases sitting between them. The CDR3 has 21 residues. Germline CDR1 TSWWSYY, CDR2 QGS. The CDR3 DNA reads as TGTGCTCTTGGGGAAGACTCAACCCATACTACTCCGGGGCCCCCGAGAGATAAACTCATCTTT. Translated: CALGEDSTHTTPGPPRDKLIF.

V usage is TRDV1 and J usage is TRDJ1; the D gene is possibly TRDD3 (5 bases). The CDR3 totals 18 residues. Germline V gene sequence: CDR1 TSWWSYY, CDR2 QGS. Trimming removed 3 bases at V and 0 bases at J, with 20 bases between. CDR3 protein: CALGERSSGRTYTDKLIF. CDR3 nucleotide sequence: TGTGCTCTTGGGGAGCGTAGTTCTGGGAGAACCTACACCGATAAACTCATCTTT.

This chain links TRDV1 with TRDJ1; 8 positions agree with TRDD2. This CDR3 contains 22 residues. CDR1 is TSWWSYY, CDR2 QGS, per germline. Trimming removed 2 bases from V and 1 base from J; junction bases left unmatched: 24. CDR3 residues: CALGEASYPPAWGVKFTDKLIF. CDR3 nucleotides: TGTGCTCTTGGGGAAGCTTCCTACCCACCTGCTTGGGGGGTAAAGTTCACCGATAAACTCATCTTT.

This clone was counted only a few times. This chain uses TRDV1 with TRDJ1; D is uncertain. The V and J ends lost 5 bases and 2 bases respectively, with 6 bases between them. CDR1 and CDR2 (germline): TSWWSYY, QGS. This CDR3 has 12 amino acids. CDR3 DNA sequence: TGTGCTCTTGGGATTTTTACCGATAAACTCATCTTT. Protein sequence: CALGIFTDKLIF.

V and J are TRDV2 and TRDJ1, with 13 bases lining up with TRDD3. This CDR3 has 17 residues. Germline-derived CDR1 and CDR2 are GEAIGNYY and EKD. Trimming took 3 bases from V and 3 from J; bases not matched to a gene: 9. The chain's CDR3 is CACDPLYWGIRADKLIF. In DNA, the CDR3 is TGTGCCTGTGACCCCTTATACTGGGGGATACGAGCCGATAAACTCATCTTT.

This clone was counted a few times. V is TRDV1 and J is TRDJ1; 10 positions match TRDD3. Germline values: CDR1 TSWWSYY, CDR2 QGS. Trimming took 5 bases from V and 0 from J; bases not matched to a gene: 21. The CDR3 runs to 21 residues. This chain's CDR3 is CALGNGPVLEGDTQYTDKLIF. The DNA of the CDR3 is TGTGCTCTTGGGAATGGCCCCGTTCTGGAGGGGGATACGCAGTACACCGATAAACTCATCTTT.

This clone was counted only a few times. The rearrangement uses TRDV1 and TRDJ1, with 9 bases fitting TRDD3. With 8 bases clipped from V and 7 bases from J, the junction kept 29 bases outside the gene matches. Germline V gene data show CDR1 as TSWWSYY and CDR2 as QGS. The CDR3 consists of 20 residues. The CDR3 sequence is CALSLPLYWGTVLDGAKLIF. Written as DNA, the CDR3 is TGTGCTCTTTCACTTCCCCTTTACTGGGGGACCGTTCTGGATGGAGCTAAACTCATCTTT.

J is TRDJ1 and V is TRDV1; unclear D gene. Germline loops: CDR1 TSWWSYY, CDR2 QGS. The CDR3 has 17 residues. Trimming took off 4 bases at V and 0 bases at J, with 18 bases between the two ends. CDR3 DNA sequence: TGTGCTCTTGGGGCTCCCCCCGGTCCAGACTACACCGATAAACTCATCTTT. Residues: CALGAPPGPDYTDKLIF.

The chain has TRDV1 and TRDJ1; 8 nucleotides match TRDD3. The CDR3 consists of 18 residues. With V trimmed by 0 bases and J by 1 base, 10 bases remained unmatched. From germline, CDR1 is TSWWSYY and CDR2 QGS. CDR3 amino acids: CALGELSGGYILTDKLIF. The CDR3 nucleotides are TGTGCTCTTGGGGAACTAAGCGGGGGATATATCCTCACCGATAAACTCATCTTT.

The genes are TRDV1 and TRDJ1; 9 nucleotides match TRDD3. This CDR3 is 24 amino acids long. Germline assignment: CDR1 TSWWSYY and CDR2 QGS. V shed 4 bases and J 1 base; nucleotides not matched to a gene: 31. The CDR3 is CALGGLVSLGLYWGKEDPTDKLIF. CDR3 DNA: TGTGCTCTTGGGGGACTTGTCTCCCTCGGGCTATACTGGGGGAAAGAAGACCCCACCGATAAACTCATCTTT.

This sequence joins TRDV1 and TRDJ1; 13 positions match TRDD3. This CDR3 spans 21 amino acids. The junction had 19 bases not matched to a gene; V was cut back by 5 bases and J by 1 base. Germline V CDR1 and CDR2: TSWWSYY, QGS. The CDR3, as DNA: TGTGCTCTTGGGACCCTTCGGTTTACTGGGGGATACGGGGAGACCACCGATAAACTCATCTTT. It codes for CALGTLRFTGGYGETTDKLIF.

J is TRDJ1 and V is TRDV1; maybe TRDD3 (6 bases). Trimming took off 3 bases at V and 7 bases at J, with 27 bases between the two ends. The germline V gene encodes CDR1 TSWWSYY and CDR2 QGS. The CDR3 is 18 amino acids. The CDR3, as DNA: TGTGCTCTTGGGGACTATTCCAGAGGACGAGATACGTGGGGTAAACTCATCTTT. This translates into CALGDYSRGRDTWGKLIF.